Sequencing of this TCR beta chain was carried out in a study of breast tumors, draining lymph nodes, adjacent tissues. Findings and limits, study-wide: Compared with lymph nodes, tumors were less diverse; compared with nontumor tissue, more.

From the multiplex PCR reads, TCRdb called clonotypes with MiXCR, one entry per CDR3 protein. This table holds 85,000 to 120,000 distinct CDR3 sequences, around 30% found once. Per the germline V gene, CDR1 is MGHDK and CDR2 is SYGVNS. The CDR3 covers 14 residues. V lost 10 bases, J lost 7 bases, and 19 bases lay in between. Axillary draining lymph nodes of breast cancer patients supplied the node samples. Comments on this clonotype: Its antigen is undetermined.

This receptor was obtained from a female donor with breast cancer. Some clones in this sample may be carry-over from other donors' samples. The chain joins TRBV25-1 to TRBJ2-2; D is possibly TRBD2 (5 bases). Sequencing was carried out using axillary lymph node tissue. CDR3 protein: CATTVALSGGELFF. DNA for the CDR3: TGTGCCACTACGGTTGCCTTAAGCGGCGGGGAGCTGTTTTTT.